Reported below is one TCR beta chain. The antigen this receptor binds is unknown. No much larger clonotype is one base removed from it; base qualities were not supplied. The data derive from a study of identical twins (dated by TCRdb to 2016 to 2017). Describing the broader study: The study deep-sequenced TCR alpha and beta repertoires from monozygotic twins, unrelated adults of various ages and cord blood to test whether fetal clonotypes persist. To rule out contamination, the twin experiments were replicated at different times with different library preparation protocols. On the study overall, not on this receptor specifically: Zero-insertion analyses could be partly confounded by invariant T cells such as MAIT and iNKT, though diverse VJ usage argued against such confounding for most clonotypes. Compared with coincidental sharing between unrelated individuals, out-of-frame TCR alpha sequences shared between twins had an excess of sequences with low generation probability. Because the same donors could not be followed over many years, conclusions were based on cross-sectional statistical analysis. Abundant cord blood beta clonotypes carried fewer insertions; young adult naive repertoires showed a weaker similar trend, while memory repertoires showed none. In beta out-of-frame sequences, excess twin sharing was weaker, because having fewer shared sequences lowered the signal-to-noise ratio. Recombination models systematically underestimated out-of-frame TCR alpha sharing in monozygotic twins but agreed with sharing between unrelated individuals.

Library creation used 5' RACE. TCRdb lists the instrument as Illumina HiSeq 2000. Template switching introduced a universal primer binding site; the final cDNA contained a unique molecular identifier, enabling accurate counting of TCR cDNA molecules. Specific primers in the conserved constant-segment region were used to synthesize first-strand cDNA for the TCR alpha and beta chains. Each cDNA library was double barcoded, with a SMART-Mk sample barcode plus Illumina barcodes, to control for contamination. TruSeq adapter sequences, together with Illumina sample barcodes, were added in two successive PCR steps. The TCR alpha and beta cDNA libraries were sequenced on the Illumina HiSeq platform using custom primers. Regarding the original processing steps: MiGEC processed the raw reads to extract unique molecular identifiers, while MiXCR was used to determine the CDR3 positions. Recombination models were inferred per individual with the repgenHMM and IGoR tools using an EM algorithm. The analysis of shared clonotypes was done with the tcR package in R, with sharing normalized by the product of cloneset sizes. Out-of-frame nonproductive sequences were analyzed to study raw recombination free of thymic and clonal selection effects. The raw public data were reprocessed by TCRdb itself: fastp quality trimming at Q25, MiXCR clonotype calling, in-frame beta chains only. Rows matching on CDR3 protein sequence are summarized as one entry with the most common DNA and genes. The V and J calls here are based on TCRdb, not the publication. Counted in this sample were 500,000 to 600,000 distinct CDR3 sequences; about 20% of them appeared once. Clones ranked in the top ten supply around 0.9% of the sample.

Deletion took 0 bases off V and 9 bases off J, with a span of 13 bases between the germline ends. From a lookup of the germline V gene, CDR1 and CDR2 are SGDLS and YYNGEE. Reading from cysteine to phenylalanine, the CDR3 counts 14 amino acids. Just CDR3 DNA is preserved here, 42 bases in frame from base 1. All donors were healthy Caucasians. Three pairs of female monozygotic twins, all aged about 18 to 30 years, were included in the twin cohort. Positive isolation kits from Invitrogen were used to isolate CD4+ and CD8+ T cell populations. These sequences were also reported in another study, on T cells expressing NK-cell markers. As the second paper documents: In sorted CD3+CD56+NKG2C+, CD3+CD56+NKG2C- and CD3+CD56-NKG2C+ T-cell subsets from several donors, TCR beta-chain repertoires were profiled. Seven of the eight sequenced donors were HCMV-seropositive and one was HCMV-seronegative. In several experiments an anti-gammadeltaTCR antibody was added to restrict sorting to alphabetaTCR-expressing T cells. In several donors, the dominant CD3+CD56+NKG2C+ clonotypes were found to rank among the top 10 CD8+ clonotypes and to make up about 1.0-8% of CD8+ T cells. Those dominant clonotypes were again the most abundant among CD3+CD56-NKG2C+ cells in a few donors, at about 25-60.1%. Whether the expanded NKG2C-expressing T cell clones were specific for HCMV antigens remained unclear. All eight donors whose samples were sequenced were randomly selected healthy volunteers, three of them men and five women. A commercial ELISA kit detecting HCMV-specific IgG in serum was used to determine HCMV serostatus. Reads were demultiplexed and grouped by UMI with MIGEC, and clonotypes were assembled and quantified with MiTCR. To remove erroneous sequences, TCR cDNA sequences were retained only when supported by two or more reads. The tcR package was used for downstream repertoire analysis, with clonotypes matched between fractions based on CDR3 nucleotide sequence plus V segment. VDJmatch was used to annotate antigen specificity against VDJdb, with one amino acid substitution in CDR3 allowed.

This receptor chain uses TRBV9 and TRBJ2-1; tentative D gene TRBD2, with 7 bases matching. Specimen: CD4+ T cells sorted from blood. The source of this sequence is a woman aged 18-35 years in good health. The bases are TGTGCCAGCAGCGTAGGGGCGGGGGCAGTTGAGCAGTTCTTC. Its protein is CASSVGAGAVEQFF.